Listed here is a single TCR beta chain. No antigen is known for it. This record comes from a study of shared clonotypes between healthy human individuals. Germline-derived CDR1 and CDR2 are SGHKS and YYEKEE (reference sequence). The V and J ends lost 4 bases and 4 bases, in that order; junction bases with no gene match: 5. The CDR3 runs to 14 residues. Sequenced by immunoSEQ multiplex PCR; TCRdb stores in-frame clones only, minus some. The repertoire has just under 95,000 clones, almost 70% of them found once; the top ten carry approximately 46%. The healthy adult donors were HIV-negative and reported no recent acute infections or vaccinations. General study findings and limits: Incompleteness in sorted-subset sequencing, despite large depth, was shown by rarefaction. It was observed that approximately 5% of naive CD4 clonotypes were shared across several donors.

V gene TRBV5-5 combines with J gene TRBJ1-1; 9 positions agree with TRBD1. This receptor was identified in a man aged 25-40 years in good health. The source material was memory CD8+ T cells sorted from blood. Subset given: CD45RO+ cells pooled with CCR7-negative TemRA cells. This CDR3 reads CASSPGDRVTEAFF. In nucleotides, the CDR3 is TGTGCCAGCAGCCCTGGGGACAGGGTCACTGAAGCTTTCTTT.